One and the same sample provided the 27 T cell receptor beta chains below, sequenced in a study of cytotoxic CD8 clonotypes in ibrutinib-treated CLL. The table came from immunoSEQ multiplex PCR; TCRdb's copy has only in-frame clones and leaves some out. The sample yields 65,000 to 90,000 clones, 83% seen once. The sample was PBMCs, taken after 24 months of ibrutinib treatment. These receptors all come from a human donor with chronic lymphocytic leukemia.

This chain joins TRBV10-2 and TRBJ1-2, with 9 bases fitting TRBD1. CDR1 WSHSY and CDR2 SAAADI come from the germline V gene. Trimming cost V 6 bases and J 1 base; bases outside gene matches: 6. This CDR3 is 15 amino acids long. The CDR3 region is CASRLGQGFNYGYTF. The CDR3 DNA reads TGCGCCAGCAGACTCGGACAGGGGTTTAACTATGGCTACACCTTC.

The V gene is TRBV5-6, the J gene TRBJ1-2; D might be TRBD1 (6 bases). Between the trimmed V and J ends, which lost 4 bases and 5 bases, there was a span of 21 bases. CDR1 and CDR2 (germline): SGHDT, YYEEEE. This CDR3 region has 16 residues. CDR3 in amino acids: CASSPRGGALGYGYTF. The CDR3 DNA sequence: TGTGCCAGCAGCCCTCGGGGGGGGGCGCTGGGGTATGGCTACACCTTC.

This clone was found a few times. CDR3 bases: TGTGCCAGCAGCCAAGCAGGGATCGATGGCTACACCTTC. Protein sequence: CASSQAGIDGYTF. The rearrangement joins TRBV4-2 to TRBJ1-2, with D tentatively TRBD1 (5 bases). The CDR3 contains 13 residues. Deletions cut 1 base from V and 6 bases from J, with 9 bases between. Germline CDR1 LGHNA, CDR2 YNFKEQ.

Here the CDR3 reads CASRPGFGTELSETQYF. In DNA form, the CDR3 reads TGTGCCAGCAGACCTGGCTTCGGGACAGAACTATCGGAGACCCAGTACTTC. The chain employs TRBV2 and TRBJ2-5, with 7 bases lining up with TRBD1. CDR1 is SNHLY and CDR2 is FYNNEI in the germline V gene. Germline trimming cut 6 bases from V and 5 bases from J; bases unmatched to any gene: 18. The CDR3 length is 17 residues.

The CDR3 region is CATSREGNTIYF. In nucleotides, the CDR3 is TGTGCCACCAGCAGAGAGGGTAACACCATATATTTT. The chain couples TRBV15 to TRBJ1-3; D ambiguous. Trimming removed 0 bases at V and 7 bases at J, with 4 bases between. In germline, CDR1 is LNHNV, CDR2 YYDKDF (reference sequence). CDR3 length: 12 residues.

The chain uses TRBV28 and TRBJ2-2, with D perhaps TRBD1 (5 bases). Per germline, CDR1 MDHEN and CDR2 SYDVKM. Trimming left V 5 bases short and J 2 bases short, with 12 bases between. This CDR3 region has 15 residues. CDR3 amino acids: CASSKDRYNTGELFF. The CDR3 DNA reads TGTGCCAGCAGTAAAGACAGATATAACACCGGGGAGCTGTTTTTT.

In its sample, this clone was seen once. The V and J genes are TRBV7-2 and TRBJ2-4; 10 bases are shared with TRBD1. The germline V gene has CDR1 SGHTA and CDR2 FQGNSA. The junction had 10 bases not matched to a gene; V was cut back by 7 bases and J by 7 bases. CDR3 length: 15 residues. The CDR3: CASILDRGRPNIQYF. Written as DNA, the CDR3 is TGTGCCAGCATCCTAGACAGGGGGCGACCGAACATTCAGTACTTC.

V gene TRBV19 combines with J gene TRBJ2-5; D gene unclear. The V and J ends lost 10 bases and 5 bases respectively, with 11 bases between them. Germline CDR1 LNHDA, CDR2 SQIVND (reference sequence). This CDR3 comprises 11 residues. The CDR3 region is CATGVGETQYF. In DNA, the CDR3 is TGTGCCACAGGAGTGGGGGAGACCCAGTACTTC. The full variable domain, in which reference TRBV19 and TRBJ2-5 provide the parts outside the CDR3, is DGGITQSPKYLFRKEGQNVTLSCEQNLNHDAMYWYRQDPGQGLRLIYYSQIVNDFQKGDIAEGYSVSREKKESFPLTVTSAQKNPTAFYLCATGVGETQYFGPGTRLLVL.

The chain couples TRBV27 to TRBJ2-7; D might be TRBD1 (5 bases). From germline, CDR1 is MNHEY and CDR2 SMNVEV (reference sequence). The CDR3 length is 15 residues. V lost 0 bases to trimming and J lost 2 bases, with 11 bases between them. The CDR3 DNA follows: TGTGCCAGCAGTTTATCGGGGCTTGGGCCCTACGAGCAGTACTTC. Translating gives CASSLSGLGPYEQYF.

In its sample, this clone was seen a few times. The chain couples TRBV15 to TRBJ2-3; the D is unclear. CDR1 and CDR2 (germline): LNHNV, YYDKDF (reference sequence). The CDR3 length is 12 residues. V dropped 3 bases and J dropped 2 bases, with 3 bases sitting between them. The CDR3 DNA reads TGTGCCACCAGCAGGACCACAGATACGCAGTATTTT. Translated: CATSRTTDTQYF. The whole variable domain, remainder taken from reference TRBV15 and TRBJ2-3, is DAMVIQNPRYQVTQFGKPVTLSCSQTLNHNVMYWYQQKSSQAPKLLFHYYDKDFNNEADTPDNFQSRRPNTSFCFLDIRSPGLGDTAMYLCATSRTTDTQYFGPGTRLTVL.

The gene calls are TRBV10-1 and TRBJ2-1; D gene uncertain. Germline V gene lookup returns CDR1 WNHNN and CDR2 SYGVQD (reference sequence). This CDR3 comprises 16 residues. V was shortened by 2 bases and J by 0 bases, with 11 bases between the two germline ends. The CDR3 region is CASSEGMVGSYNEQFF. The CDR3 DNA follows: TGCGCCAGCAGTGAGGGTATGGTAGGCTCCTACAATGAGCAGTTCTTC.

Regarding this clone: Other nucleotide sequences from this sample produce the same CDR3. This chain connects TRBV7-9 to TRBJ1-1, with D unclear. V lost 2 bases to trimming and J lost 1 base, with 5 bases between them. In germline, CDR1 is SEHNR, CDR2 FQNEAQ (reference sequence). CDR3 length: 13 residues. CDR3 residues: CASSLRENTEAFF. The DNA of the CDR3 is TGTGCCAGCAGCTTACGGGAGAACACTGAAGCTTTCTTT.

The rearrangement links TRBV6-1 to TRBJ1-1; possible D gene TRBD1, 5 bases. The V and J ends lost 10 bases and 1 base respectively, with 19 bases between them. Germline V CDR1 and CDR2: MNHNS, SASEGT. This CDR3 region has 15 residues. The CDR3 loop reads CAILREGTKNTEAFF. CDR3 DNA: TGTGCCATCCTGAGGGAAGGGACTAAGAACACTGAAGCTTTCTTT.

This clone was recorded once. V and J are TRBV4-2 and TRBJ2-7, with TRBD2 matching over 10 bases. Germline values: CDR1 LGHNA, CDR2 YNFKEQ. This CDR3 is built from 16 residues. The V segment lost 4 bases and the J segment 4 bases; nucleotides outside the gene matches: 10. CDR3 sequence reads: CASSLLPLAGTYEQYF. Written as DNA, the CDR3 is TGTGCCAGCAGCCTCCTTCCACTAGCGGGGACTTACGAGCAGTACTTC.

V is TRBV6-1 and J is TRBJ1-2; D remains unclear. The length of the CDR3 is 12 residues. Trimming left V 5 bases short and J 8 bases short, with 12 bases between. Germline CDR1 is MNHNS and CDR2 is SASEGT. As DNA, the CDR3 is TGTGCCAGCAGTTCCGGGTCCACGGGCTACACCTTC. It encodes CASSSGSTGYTF.

V gene TRBV7-9 combines with J gene TRBJ2-7, with 12 bases identical to TRBD2. Germline CDR1 and CDR2: SEHNR and FQNEAQ (reference sequence). The length of the CDR3 is 13 residues. V was pared by 3 bases and J by 6 bases, with 0 bases of the junction left unmatched. The CDR3 coding sequence is TGTGCCAGCAGCTTGGGACTAGCGGGCGAGCAGTACTTC. This translates into CASSLGLAGEQYF.

CDR3 DNA sequence: TGTGCCTGGAGTCTAGCGGGCACGAAAGGAGATACGCAGTATTTT. It encodes CAWSLAGTKGDTQYF. The rearrangement links TRBV30 to TRBJ2-3; 8 positions agree with TRBD2. J lost 5 bases, V lost 2 bases, and 9 bases had no gene match. Germline CDR1 is GTSNPN and CDR2 is SVGIG (reference sequence). This CDR3 contains 15 residues.

The CDR3 coding sequence is TGTGCCAGCTCGGGCCTGGCTGAAGCTTTCTTT. This gives the protein CASSGLAEAFF. This chain uses TRBV18 with TRBJ1-1; D is unclear. Germline-derived CDR1 and CDR2 are KGHSH and LQKENI. V lost 6 bases, J lost 6 bases, and 8 bases lay in between. CDR3 length: 11 residues.

The V gene is TRBV25-1, the J gene TRBJ1-1; the match to TRBD1 covers 9 bases. The CDR3 covers 15 residues. Germline assignment: CDR1 MGHDK and CDR2 SYGVNS. The junction had 1 base not matched to a gene; V was cut back by 1 base and J by 1 base. The CDR3 nucleotides are TGTGCCAGCAGTGAATGGGACAGGGAGAACACTGAAGCTTTCTTT. Translated: CASSEWDRENTEAFF.

The V gene is TRBV4-3, the J gene TRBJ2-7, with 11 bases lining up with TRBD2. Germline-derived CDR1 and CDR2 are LGHNA and YSLEER. Trimming at V came to 4 bases and at J to 0 bases, leaving 2 bases not matched to a gene. This CDR3 region has 15 residues. The CDR3 region is CASSRLAGSSYEQYF. The CDR3 bases are TGCGCCAGCAGCCGACTAGCGGGGAGCTCCTACGAGCAGTACTTC.

CDR3 residues: CASSRQSPYEQYF. Here the CDR3 DNA reads TGTGCCAGCAGCCGCCAAAGCCCCTACGAGCAGTACTTC. The chain carries TRBV28 and TRBJ2-7; D is unresolved. Germline V CDR1 and CDR2: MDHEN, SYDVKM. Between the trimmed V and J ends, which lost 6 bases and 2 bases, there was a span of 11 bases. The CDR3 is made up of 13 amino acids.

The chain joins TRBV28 to TRBJ1-1; TRBD1 might be the D (6 bases). This CDR3 contains 13 residues. The germline V gene encodes CDR1 MDHEN and CDR2 SYDVKM. V lost 4 bases and J lost 5, with 11 bases in between. CDR3 sequence: CASSSGQPTEAFF. CDR3 DNA sequence: TGTGCCAGCAGTTCCGGACAGCCGACTGAAGCTTTCTTT.

This chain connects TRBV5-1 to TRBJ2-3, with 9 nucleotides matching TRBD1. Germline CDR1 reads SGHRS; CDR2 reads YFSETQ. The J segment lost 7 bases and the V segment lost 3 bases, leaving 9 bases of the junction unmatched. The CDR3 sequence is 15 residues long. Here the CDR3 reads CASSYAGTGTYTQYF. The DNA for the CDR3 is TGCGCCAGCAGCTACGCCGGGACAGGGACCTATACGCAGTATTTT.

The chain employs TRBV27 and TRBJ2-3; TRBD2 matches at 9 bases. The CDR3 length is 13 residues. V was clipped by 6 bases and J by 3 bases; unmatched bases: 1. Per germline, CDR1 MNHEY and CDR2 SMNVEV (reference sequence). The CDR3 bases are TGTGCCAGCAGGACTAGCGGAACAGATACGCAGTATTTT. It specifies CASRTSGTDTQYF.

This CDR3 reads CATSSRTELNEKLFF. In DNA, the CDR3 is TGTGCCACCAGCTCCCGGACAGAACTAAATGAAAAACTGTTTTTT. V gene TRBV15 combines with J gene TRBJ1-4; perhaps TRBD1 as D (6 bases). Germline loops: CDR1 LNHNV, CDR2 YYDKDF (reference sequence). V shed 5 bases and J shed 5 bases, with 15 bases lying between them. This CDR3 spans 15 amino acids.

The rearrangement joins TRBV5-6 to TRBJ1-1; 9 bases align to TRBD1. This CDR3 contains 14 residues. The junction had 7 bases not matched to a gene; V was cut back by 5 bases and J by 5 bases. The germline V gene has CDR1 SGHDT and CDR2 YYEEEE. The CDR3 region has the DNA TGTGCCAGCAGGACGACAGGGGGAGGGACTGAAGCTTTCTTT. Translation: CASRTTGGGTEAFF.

This chain connects TRBV7-8 to TRBJ1-4; D unclear. The V end lost 2 bases, the J end lost 5 bases, and 21 bases lay between the germline ends. Looked up from germline, CDR1 is SGHVS and CDR2 is FQNEAQ. This CDR3 spans 18 amino acids. CDR3 amino acids: CASSLYLPLGMGNEKLFF. DNA of the CDR3: TGTGCCAGCAGCTTATATCTCCCTCTTGGGATGGGGAATGAAAAACTGTTTTTT.